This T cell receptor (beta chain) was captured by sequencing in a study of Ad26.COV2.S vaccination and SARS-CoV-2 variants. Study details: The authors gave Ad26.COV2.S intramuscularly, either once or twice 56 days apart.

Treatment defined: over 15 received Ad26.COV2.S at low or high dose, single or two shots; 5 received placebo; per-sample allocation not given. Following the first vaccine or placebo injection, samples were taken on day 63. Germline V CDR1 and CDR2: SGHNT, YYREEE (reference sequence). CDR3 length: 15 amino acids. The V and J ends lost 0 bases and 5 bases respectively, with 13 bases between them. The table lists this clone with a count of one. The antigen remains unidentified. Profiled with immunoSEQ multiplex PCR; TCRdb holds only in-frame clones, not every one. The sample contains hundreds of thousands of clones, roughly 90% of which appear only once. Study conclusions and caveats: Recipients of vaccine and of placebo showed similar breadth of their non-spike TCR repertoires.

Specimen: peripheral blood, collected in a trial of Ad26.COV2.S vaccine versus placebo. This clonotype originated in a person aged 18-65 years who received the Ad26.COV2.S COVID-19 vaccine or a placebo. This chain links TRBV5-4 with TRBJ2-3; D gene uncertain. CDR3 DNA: TGTGCCAGCAGCTTGGGTCCTAGTACGGGAGATACGCAGTATTTT. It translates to CASSLGPSTGDTQYF.